This TCR beta chain was recovered during a study of blood T cell repertoires in COVID-19. On the study more broadly: PBMCs, B-cell-depleted T cells, or T cells were the source of the cDNA or gDNA that made up the material.

The authors' processing: Researchers report that nucleated cell counts were estimated from reference gene primer amplification. The table came from immunoSEQ multiplex PCR; TCRdb's copy has only in-frame clones and leaves some out. V and J calls and clone size are those listed in that table; D and trimming were worked out from the DNA. This table holds roughly 230,000 clones, about 82% found once. The CDR3 is 16 amino acids. V lost 4 bases to trimming and J lost 6 bases, with 16 bases between them. Per the germline V gene, CDR1 is SGHAT and CDR2 is FQNNGV. This rearrangement joins TRBV11-2 to TRBJ1-6, with D unresolved. The sequenced material came from peripheral blood. This TCR derives from a woman aged 55-69 years with active or convalescent COVID-19. CDR3 bases: TGTGCCAGCAGCTCGACGATCGGGGTTGTTAATTCACCCCTCCACTTT. It translates to CASSSTIGVVNSPLHF.